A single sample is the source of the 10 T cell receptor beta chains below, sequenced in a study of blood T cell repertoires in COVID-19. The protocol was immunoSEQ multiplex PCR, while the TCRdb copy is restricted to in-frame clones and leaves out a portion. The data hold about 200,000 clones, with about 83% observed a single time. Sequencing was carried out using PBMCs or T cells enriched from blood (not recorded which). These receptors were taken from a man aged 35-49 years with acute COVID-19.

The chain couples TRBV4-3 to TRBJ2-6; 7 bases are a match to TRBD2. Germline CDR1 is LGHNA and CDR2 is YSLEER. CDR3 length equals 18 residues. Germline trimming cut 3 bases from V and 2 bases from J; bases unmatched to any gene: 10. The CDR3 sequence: CASSQGGFDPTGANVLTF. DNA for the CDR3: TGCGCCAGCAGCCAGGGAGGGTTCGACCCTACTGGGGCCAACGTCCTGACTTTC.

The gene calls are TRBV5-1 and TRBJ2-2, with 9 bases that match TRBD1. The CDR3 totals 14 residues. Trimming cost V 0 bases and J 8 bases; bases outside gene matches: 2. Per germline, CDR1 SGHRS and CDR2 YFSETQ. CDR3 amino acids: CASSLDRGQGELFF. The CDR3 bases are TGCGCCAGCAGCTTGGACAGGGGGCAGGGGGAGCTGTTTTTT.

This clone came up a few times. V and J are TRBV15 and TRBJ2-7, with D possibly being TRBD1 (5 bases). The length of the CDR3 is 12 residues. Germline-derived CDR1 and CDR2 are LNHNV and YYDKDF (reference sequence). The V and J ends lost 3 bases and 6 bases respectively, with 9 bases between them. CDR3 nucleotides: TGTGCCACCAGCAGCGACAGAGGCGAGCAGTACTTC. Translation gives CATSSDRGEQYF.

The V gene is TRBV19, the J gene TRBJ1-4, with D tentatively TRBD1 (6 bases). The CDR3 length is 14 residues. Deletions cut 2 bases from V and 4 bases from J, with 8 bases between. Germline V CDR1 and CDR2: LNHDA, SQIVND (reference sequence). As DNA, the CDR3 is TGTGCCAGTAGTATACCAGGGGATAATGAAAAACTGTTTTTT. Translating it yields CASSIPGDNEKLFF.

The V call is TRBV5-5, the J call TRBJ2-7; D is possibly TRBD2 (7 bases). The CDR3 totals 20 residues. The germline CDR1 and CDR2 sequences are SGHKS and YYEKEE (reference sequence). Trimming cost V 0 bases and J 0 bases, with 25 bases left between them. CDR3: CASSLAAPWGQERGSYEQYF. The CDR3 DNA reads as TGTGCCAGCAGCTTGGCGGCACCCTGGGGGCAAGAGCGGGGCTCCTACGAGCAGTACTTC.

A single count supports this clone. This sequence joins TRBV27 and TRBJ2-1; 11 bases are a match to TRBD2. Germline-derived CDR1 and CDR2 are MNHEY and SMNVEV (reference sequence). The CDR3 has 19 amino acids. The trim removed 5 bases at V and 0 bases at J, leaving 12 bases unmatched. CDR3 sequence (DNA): TGTGCCAGCAGTCTAGCCCTAAAGACTAGCGGGATCTCCTACAATGAGCAGTTCTTC. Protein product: CASSLALKTSGISYNEQFF.

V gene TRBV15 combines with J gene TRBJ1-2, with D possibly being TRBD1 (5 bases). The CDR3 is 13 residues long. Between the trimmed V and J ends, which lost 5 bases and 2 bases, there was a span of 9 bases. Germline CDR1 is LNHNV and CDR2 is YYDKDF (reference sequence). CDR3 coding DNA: TGTGCCACCAGCCCAGGGAACAACTATGGCTACACCTTC. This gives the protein CATSPGNNYGYTF. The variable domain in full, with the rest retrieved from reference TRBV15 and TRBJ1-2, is DAMVIQNPRYQVTQFGKPVTLSCSQTLNHNVMYWYQQKSSQAPKLLFHYYDKDFNNEADTPDNFQSRRPNTSFCFLDIRSPGLGDTAMYLCATSPGNNYGYTFGSGTRLTVV.

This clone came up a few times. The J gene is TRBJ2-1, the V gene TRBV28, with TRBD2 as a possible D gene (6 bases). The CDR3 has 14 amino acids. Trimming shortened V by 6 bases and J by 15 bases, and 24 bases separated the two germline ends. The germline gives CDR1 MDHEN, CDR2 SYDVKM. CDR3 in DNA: TGTGCCAGCAGCCCCCTACTGCCCTCCGGGACTGTGTTCTTC. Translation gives CASSPLLPSGTVFF.

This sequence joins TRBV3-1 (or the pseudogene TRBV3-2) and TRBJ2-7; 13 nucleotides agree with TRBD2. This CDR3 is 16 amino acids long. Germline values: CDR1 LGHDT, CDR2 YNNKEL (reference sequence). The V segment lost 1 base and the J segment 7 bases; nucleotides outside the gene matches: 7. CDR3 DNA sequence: TGTGCCAGCAGCCAAGCCGGACTAGCGGGAGCGTGGGAGCAGTACTTC. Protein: CASSQAGLAGAWEQYF.

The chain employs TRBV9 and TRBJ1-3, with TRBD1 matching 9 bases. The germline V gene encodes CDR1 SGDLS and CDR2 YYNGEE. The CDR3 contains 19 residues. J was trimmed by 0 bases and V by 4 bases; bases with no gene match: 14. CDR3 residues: CASSQGQGGSGASGNTIYF. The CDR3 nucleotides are TGTGCCAGCAGCCAGGGACAGGGTGGTTCTGGAGCCTCTGGAAACACCATATATTTT.